The text below deals with one TCR beta chain. Its antigen is undetermined. The same CDR3 arises from other DNA sequences in this sample as well. Trimming took 0 bases from V and 5 from J, leaving 10 bases between them. The CDR3 consists of 13 residues. Germline CDR1 is GTSNPN and CDR2 is SVGIG (reference sequence). Using immunoSEQ multiplex PCR, the repertoire was profiled, and TCRdb retains in-frame clones only, with some absent. The table records some 2 million clones, 90% to 95% of them present only once. The data derive from a study of shared clonotypes between healthy human individuals. Study-level background: The cohort comprised a couple of women and a few men. Their ages spanned 18 to 49 years. Donors had three CD4 naive, three CD4 memory, two CD8 naive and one CD8 memory plate apiece. Whole-study findings and limits: Generally, estimated richness proved larger in naive subsets than it did in memory subsets.

The V call is TRBV30, the J call TRBJ2-5; D perhaps matches TRBD2 (6 bases). The sequenced material came from naive CD4+ T cells sorted from blood. Subset noted: CD45RA+ positively selected. This TCR derives from a man younger than 30 in good health. The DNA for the CDR3 is TGTGCCTGGAGTGTAGGGACTGGGGAGACCCAGTACTTC. This sequence encodes CAWSVGTGETQYF.